This T cell receptor (beta chain) was sequenced in a study of beta chain features in type 1 diabetes. Every single donor gave one heparinised blood draw, and these averaged about 120 mL. V lost 0 bases, J lost 3 bases, and 1 base stayed unmatched. The germline V gene has CDR1 KGHSH and CDR2 LQKENI. CDR3 length: 15 amino acids. In its sample, this clone was seen a few times. Expressed TCRB transcripts were sequenced because the isolated RNA had all been reverse transcribed beforehand. Naive, central memory and regulatory T cell samples averaged approximately 3.5 million immunoSEQ reads each. Assay: immunoSEQ multiplex PCR; the TCRdb copy retains only in-frame clones and omits some. The top ten hold approximately 0.64% of the sample, which has about 180,000 clones, less than 15% seen once.

The chain links TRBV18 to TRBJ2-3; 9 bases are a match to TRBD2. This sequence originates from a young woman in good health. Sequencing input: central memory CD4+ T cells from blood. The CDR3 spells CASSPPSGRTDTQYF. The CDR3 DNA follows: TGTGCCAGCTCACCACCAAGCGGGAGGACAGATACGCAGTATTTT. Full variable domain (remainder filled in from reference TRBV18 and TRBJ2-3): NAGVMQNPRHLVRRRGQEARLRCSPMKGHSHVYWYRQLPEEGLKFMVYLQKENIIDESGMPKERFSAEFPKEGPSILRIQQVVRGDSAAYFCASSPPSGRTDTQYFGPGTRLTVL.